One and the same sample provided the 7 T cell receptor beta chains below, sequenced in a study of post-analysis software for immune sequencing data. Study conclusions and caveats: TRBV5-6, TRBV5-1 and TRBV20-1 belonged to a set of roughly five TRBV segments that were more frequent in patients than controls.

No cognate antigen is known for these TCRs. The authors incorporated unique molecular identifiers into the TCR beta cDNA libraries. TCRdb processed the PCR reads anew with MiXCR; each CDR3 protein has one entry. The repertoire holds hundreds of thousands of distinct CDR3 sequences, roughly 40% seen once, with approximately 1.7% in the top ten. The sample comprised blood. The source is a girl between 10 and 17 years old with multiple sclerosis.

This clonotype has just a few counts. The J gene is TRBJ2-5, the V gene TRBV10-3; D unclear. The V gene's germline CDR1 is ENHRY and CDR2 SYGVKD. This CDR3 region has 13 residues. V shed 6 bases and J shed 5 bases, with 13 bases lying between them. The CDR3 nucleotides read TGTGCCATCAGAGGCAGCCAGGCGGAGACCCAGTACTTC. Protein: CAIRGSQAETQYF.

V usage is TRBV11-2 and J usage is TRBJ2-1, with D perhaps matching TRBD1 or TRBD2 (5 bases each). V was shortened by 8 bases and J by 1 base, with 9 bases between the two germline ends. This CDR3 contains 13 residues. Germline V gene sequence: CDR1 SGHAT, CDR2 FQNNGV. The CDR3 nucleotides read TGTGCCAGCGGGGGACCTTCCTACAATGAGCAGTTCTTC. The encoded protein is CASGGPSYNEQFF.

The J gene is TRBJ2-2, the V gene TRBV18, with D uncertain. CDR1 is KGHSH and CDR2 is LQKENI in the germline V gene. The CDR3 has 16 amino acids. V lost 4 bases and J lost 0, with 12 bases in between. The CDR3 region has the DNA TGTGCCAGCTCACGGGCCCGAGAGTCGAACACCGGGGAGCTGTTTTTT. Its protein is CASSRARESNTGELFF.

This clonotype occurred a few times. The V gene is TRBV7-9, the J gene TRBJ2-5, with TRBD2 matching over 9 bases. The trim removed 4 bases at V and 5 bases at J, leaving 8 bases unmatched. CDR3 length equals 15 residues. Looked up from germline, CDR1 is SEHNR and CDR2 is FQNEAQ (reference sequence). CDR3 sequence: CASSSRRSGRETQYF. The CDR3 DNA follows: TGTGCCAGCAGCTCCCGAAGGAGCGGGAGGGAGACCCAGTACTTC.

Worth noting for this clonotype: At one end, the junction sequence differs from germline, possibly due to a read error. V and J are TRBV7-2 and TRBJ2-7; TRBD2 matches at 11 bases. The CDR3 is 15 residues long. The germline V gene has CDR1 SGHTA and CDR2 FQGNSA. The CDR3 sequence is CASSLVAGGSYEQYF. The CDR3 DNA reads TGTGCCAGCAGTTTAGTAGCGGGGGGGTCCTACGAGCAGTACTTC.

As to this clonotype: A much larger clone lies one base from this, so it may be a read error. The chain recombines TRBV4-1 with TRBJ2-7; D not resolved. This CDR3 is built from 13 residues. The germline V gene has CDR1 MGHRA and CDR2 YSYEKL. CDR3 amino acids: CAGSQDLDYEQYF. Here the CDR3 DNA reads TGCGCCGGCAGCCAAGACCTCGACTACGAGCAGTACTTC.

This clonotype showed up just a few times. The J gene is TRBJ2-3, the V gene TRBV20-1; perhaps TRBD2 as D (5 bases). There are 14 residues in the CDR3. CDR1 and CDR2 (germline): DFQATT, SNEGSKA (reference sequence). V was clipped by 3 bases and J by 0 bases, with 10 bases between them. The CDR3 spells CSASGEMSTDTQYF. In nucleotides, the CDR3 is TGCAGTGCTAGCGGGGAAATGAGCACAGATACGCAGTATTTT.